Listed below are T cell receptor beta chains from one sample, sequenced in a study of shared clonotypes between healthy human individuals. The assay was immunoSEQ multiplex PCR, and TCRdb's table has in-frame clones only and misses some. The table records 2 million to 3 million clones, 80% to 95% of them present only once. The sample consisted of naive CD4+ T cells from PBMCs. The source of these receptors is a man between 18 and 35 years old in good health. Some clones in this sample may be carry-over from other donors' samples. The CDR3 runs from the conserved cysteine through the conserved F or W.

TRBJ2-5 TRBV15 CATSRDLAGDRETQYF
TRBJ2-7 TRBV28 CASRDQGQGGYEQYF
TRBJ2-5 TRBV15 CATSHPAKGETQYF
TRBJ2-5 TRBV7-9 CASSARGRAQETQYF
TRBJ2-1 TRBV5-1 CASSLTSGGSYNEQFF
TRBJ1-5 TRBV18 CASSPTDSNQPQHF
TRBJ1-3 TRBV28 CASSAWTGFGNTIYF
TRBJ1-1 TRBV27 CASSLLIRTEAFF
TRBJ2-7 TRBV4-1 CASSPRIQAQGAPYEQYF
TRBJ2-3 TRBV7-3 CASSLYRGTGGTDTQYF
TRBJ1-1 TRBV11-3 CASSLYGTTEAFF
TRBJ2-7 TRBV7-2 CASSSTGTGNYEQYF
TRBJ2-1 TRBV5-4 CASSLDGSSYNEQFF
TRBJ1-1 TRBV10-2 CASSGTGFMNTEAFF
TRBJ1-1 TRBV5-1 CASSLTASGTAEAFF
TRBJ1-2 TRBV11-3 CASSETIMGDRYRSYGYTF
TRBJ1-2 TRBV5-6 CASSLRKGVGYTF
TRBJ2-7 TRBV5-1 CASSSDIPYEQYF
TRBJ1-1 TRBV29-1 CSAGRSTVNTEAFF
TRBJ1-6 TRBV7-6 CASSSGRPYNSPLHF
TRBJ1-4 TRBV5-1 CASSRTQNEKLFF
TRBJ2-7 TRBV27 CASRRLAGDIGQYF
TRBJ2-7 TRBV7-2 CASSFSNAGGQYF
TRBJ2-1 TRBV2 CASSEAQRAYNEQFF
TRBJ1-2 TRBV27 CASSLSPVMNYGYTF
TRBJ2-5 TRBV6-6 CASSYWGGETQYF
TRBJ1-2 TRBV5-1 CASSYGTATNYGYTF
TRBJ2-7 TRBV5-1 CASSLVGGRANYEQYF
TRBJ2-7 TRBV6-6 CASTSGLGYEQYF
TRBJ2-7 TRBV7-9 CASSLGFGQGGINSYEQYF
TRBJ2-3 TRBV5-1 CASYGGSKFDTQYF
TRBJ1-1 TRBV28 CASTPGRGFEAFF
TRBJ2-1 TRBV30 CAWSVGAGSRVSSYNEQFF
TRBJ2-3 TRBV11-2 CASSLDLGDTQYF
TRBJ1-4 TRBV7-9 CASSSRDGEKLFF
TRBJ1-2 TRBV2 CASSERAGGNYGYTF
TRBJ2-3 TRBV28 CASSRDRATDTQYF
TRBJ2-1 TRBV9 CASSALAATYNEQFF
TRBJ1-1 TRBV5-1 CASSFFGGDTEAFF
TRBJ1-3 TRBV6-5 CASSDLDGNTIYF
TRBJ1-5 TRBV2 CASRGPDGHSNQPQHF
TRBJ1-4 TRBV2 CASSVGTGLEKLFF
TRBJ2-2 TRBV6-4 CASRQGDATGELFF
TRBJ2-1 TRBV7-2 CASSLLAGSINEQFF
TRBJ1-5 TRBV28 CASTNRKGASNQPQHF
TRBJ1-3 TRBV5-1 CASRDQGRVNTIYF
TRBJ1-1 TRBV7-9 CASSFGGETEAFF
TRBJ2-2 TRBV7-3 CASSLTGELFF
TRBJ1-1 TRBV15 CATSREQGARTEAFF
TRBJ1-2 TRBV7-9 CASSFLTDGYTF
TRBJ1-1 TRBV7-8 CASSLEGGGLTEAFF
TRBJ2-7 TRBV19 CASSRQGVYEQYF